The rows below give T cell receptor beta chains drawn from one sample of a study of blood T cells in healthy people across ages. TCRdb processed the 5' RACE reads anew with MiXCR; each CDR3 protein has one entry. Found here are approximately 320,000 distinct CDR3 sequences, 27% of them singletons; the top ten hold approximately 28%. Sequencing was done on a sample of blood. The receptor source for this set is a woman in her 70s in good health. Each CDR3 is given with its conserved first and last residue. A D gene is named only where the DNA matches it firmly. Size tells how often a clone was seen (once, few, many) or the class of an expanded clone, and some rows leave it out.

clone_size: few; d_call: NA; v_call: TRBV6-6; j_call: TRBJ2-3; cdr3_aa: CASSYQDPGNTDTQYF; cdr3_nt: TGTGCCAGCAGTTACCAAGATCCTGGGAACACAGATACGCAGTATTTT
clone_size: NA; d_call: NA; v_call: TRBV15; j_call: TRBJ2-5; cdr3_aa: CATSSVLQGKETQYF; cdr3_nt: TGTGCCACCAGCAGTGTATTACAGGGAAAAGAGACCCAGTACTTC
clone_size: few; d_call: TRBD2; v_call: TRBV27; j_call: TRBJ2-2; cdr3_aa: CASSPHGTSGSYGELFF; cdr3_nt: TGTGCCAGCAGTCCCCACGGGACTAGCGGGAGCTATGGGGAGCTGTTTTTT
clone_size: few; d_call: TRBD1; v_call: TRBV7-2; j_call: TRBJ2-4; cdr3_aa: CASRAPQQGTKNIQYF; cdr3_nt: TGTGCCAGCAGGGCCCCACAACAGGGGACCAAAAACATTCAGTACTTC
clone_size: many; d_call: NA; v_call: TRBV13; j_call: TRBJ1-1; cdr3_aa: CASSTRPSAEAFF; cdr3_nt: TGTGCCAGCAGCACCAGGCCAAGCGCTGAAGCTTTCTTT
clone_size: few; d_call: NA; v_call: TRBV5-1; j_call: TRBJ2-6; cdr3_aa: CASSFNWTPRLGGANVLTF; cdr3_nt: TGCGCCAGCAGCTTTAACTGGACCCCCAGGCTAGGGGGGGCCAACGTCCTGACTTTC
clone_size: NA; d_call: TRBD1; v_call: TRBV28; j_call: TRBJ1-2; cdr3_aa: CASNKQGAAAYTF; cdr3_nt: TGTGCCAGCAATAAACAGGGGGCCGCGGCCTACACCTTC
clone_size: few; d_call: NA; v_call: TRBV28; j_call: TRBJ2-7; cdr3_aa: CASTSSISLGSYEQYF; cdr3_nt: TGTGCCAGCACCTCGTCGATTTCCCTCGGCTCCTACGAGCAGTACTTC
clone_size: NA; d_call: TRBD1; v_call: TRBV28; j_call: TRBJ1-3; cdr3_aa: CASSHRQGSGNTIYF; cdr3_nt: TGTGCCAGCAGTCACCGACAGGGCTCTGGGAACACCATATATTTT
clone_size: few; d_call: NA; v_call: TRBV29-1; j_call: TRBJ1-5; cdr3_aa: CSVSTGSDQPQHF; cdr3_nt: TGCAGCGTGTCCACAGGGTCAGATCAGCCCCAGCATTTT
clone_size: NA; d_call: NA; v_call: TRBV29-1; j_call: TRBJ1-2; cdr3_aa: CSAKGRDSFYGYTF; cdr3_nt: TGCAGCGCCAAAGGGAGGGATTCTTTCTATGGCTACACCTTC
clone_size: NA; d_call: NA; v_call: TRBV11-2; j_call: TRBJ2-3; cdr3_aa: CASSLEGPLGGLADYTDTQYF; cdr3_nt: TGTGCCAGCAGCTTAGAGGGCCCACTGGGAGGACTGGCGGACTACACAGATACGCAGTATTTT
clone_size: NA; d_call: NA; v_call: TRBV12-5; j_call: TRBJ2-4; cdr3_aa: CASGPGNIQYF; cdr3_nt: TGTGCTAGTGGCCCCGGAAACATTCAGTACTTC